This T cell receptor beta chain was sequenced during a study of blood T cell repertoires in COVID-19. Overall study: The samples span acute and convalescent COVID-19 from the United States, Italy and Spain.

As processed by the authors: For nucleated cells, counts were estimated from reference gene primer amplification. Clones were read by immunoSEQ multiplex PCR, and TCRdb kept only the in-frame ones, dropping some. From that table come the V and J calls and clone size; the DNA was used to work out D and trimming. Of approximately 250,000 clones listed, roughly 84% are singletons. This CDR3 is 18 amino acids long. After removal of 5 bases from V and 4 bases from J, the junction contained 13 bases not matched to a gene. Germline V lookup: CDR1 SNHLY, CDR2 FYNNEI. The V gene is TRBV2, the J gene TRBJ2-7, with 14 bases identical to TRBD2. Material for sequencing was peripheral blood. The receptor was isolated from a woman in her forties or fifties with acute or convalescent COVID-19. The CDR3 here is CASSFRTSGGTGGYEQYF. The CDR3 DNA reads as TGTGCCAGCAGTTTCCGGACTAGCGGGGGGACGGGTGGGTACGAGCAGTACTTC. The whole variable domain, filled in from reference TRBV2 and TRBJ2-7, reads EPEVTQTPSHQVTQMGQEVILRCVPISNHLYFYWYRQILGQKVEFLVSFYNNEISEKSEIFDDQFSVERPDGSNFTLKIRSTKLEDSAMYFCASSFRTSGGTGGYEQYFGPGTRLTVT.